Presented here are 22 T cell receptor beta chains from one specimen sequenced in a study of blood T cell repertoires in COVID-19. The assay was immunoSEQ multiplex PCR, and TCRdb's table has in-frame clones only and misses some. The data show around 62,000 clones, approximately 90% seen once. Sequenced input: PBMCs or T cells enriched from blood (not recorded which). Receptors originate from a woman aged 40 to 50 who had recovered from COVID-19.

The chain couples TRBV11-2 to TRBJ1-2; the match to TRBD1 covers 7 bases. Germline-derived CDR1 and CDR2 are SGHAT and FQNNGV. Germline trimming cut 2 bases from V and 4 bases from J; bases unmatched to any gene: 10. CDR3 size: 16 residues. As DNA, the CDR3 is TGTGCCAGCAGCTTAACGTCAGGGGGGAGGAGCTATGGCTACACCTTC. Translated, it gives CASSLTSGGRSYGYTF. Combining the CDR3 with reference TRBV11-2 and TRBJ1-2 gives the whole variable domain EAGVAQSPRYKIIEKRQSVAFWCNPISGHATLYWYQQILGQGPKLLIQFQNNGVVDDSQLPKDRFSAERLKGVDSTLKIQPAKLEDSAVYLCASSLTSGGRSYGYTFGSGTRLTVV.

V is TRBV9 and J is TRBJ1-1; D ambiguous. Per germline, CDR1 SGDLS and CDR2 YYNGEE. CDR3 length: 12 residues. V lost 4 bases to trimming and J lost 3 bases, with 7 bases between them. CDR3 sequence: CASSSRDTEAFF. The CDR3 DNA reads TGTGCCAGCAGCAGCCGGGACACTGAAGCTTTCTTT.

The chain uses TRBV14 and TRBJ2-3; perhaps TRBD2 as D (6 bases). Germline V gene lookup returns CDR1 SGHDN and CDR2 FVKESK. The CDR3 contains 15 residues. Trimming took off 4 bases at V and 2 bases at J, with 13 bases between the two ends. CDR3 amino acids: CASSPGLRVTDTQYF. The CDR3 region has the DNA TGTGCCAGCAGCCCGGGACTGAGGGTCACAGATACGCAGTATTTT.

The chain links TRBV7-9 to TRBJ1-2; no clear D gene. The germline CDR1 and CDR2 sequences are SEHNR and FQNEAQ (reference sequence). There are 14 residues in the CDR3. V lost 1 base to trimming and J lost 7 bases, with 13 bases between them. This CDR3 reads CASSLGSNPGGYTF. CDR3 in DNA: TGTGCCAGCAGCTTAGGTTCGAATCCGGGTGGCTACACCTTC.

This sequence joins TRBV6-5 and TRBJ1-1, with a possible D match to TRBD1 (5 bases). Between the trimmed V and J ends, which lost 6 bases and 3 bases, there was a span of 11 bases. The CDR3 runs to 13 residues. Germline V CDR1 and CDR2: MNHEY, SVGAGI. The CDR3 DNA sequence: TGTGCCAGCAGCTGGGGCAGCCACACTGAAGCTTTCTTT. It encodes CASSWGSHTEAFF.

J is TRBJ2-2 and V is TRBV27; tentatively, D is TRBD1 (5 bases). Per germline, CDR1 MNHEY and CDR2 SMNVEV (reference sequence). CDR3 length equals 14 residues. Trimming left V 2 bases short and J 4 bases short, with 8 bases between. In nucleotides, the CDR3 is TGTGCCAGCAGTTTAAGGGGCGGCACCGGGGAGCTGTTTTTT. It specifies CASSLRGGTGELFF.

This clone was seen more than once but under ten times. The rearrangement joins TRBV6-4 to TRBJ2-6, with a possible D match to TRBD1 (6 bases). V was trimmed by 2 bases and J by 4 bases, leaving 12 bases between them. Germline loops: CDR1 MRHNA, CDR2 SNTAGT. There are 16 residues in the CDR3. The CDR3 loop reads CASSDESGAGANVLTF. The CDR3 region has the DNA TGTGCCAGCAGTGACGAGTCAGGGGCCGGGGCCAACGTCCTGACTTTC.

About this clone: Compared with germline, one end of the junction differs, possibly owing to a read error. The chain combines TRBV29-1 with TRBJ1-4; a possible D gene is TRBD1 (6 bases). The CDR3 totals 12 residues. In germline, CDR1 is SQVTM, CDR2 ANQGSEA. The CDR3 nucleotides read TGCAGCGTTGAAGTGGGGGAGACAGGCCGGACTTTT. This encodes CSVEVGETGRTF.

The chain recombines TRBV23-1 with TRBJ1-6; D gene uncertain. Being an ORF, TRBV23-1 has a function that is uncertain. The CDR3 is made up of 15 amino acids. Deletions cut 10 bases from V and 0 bases from J, with 13 bases between. The CDR3 sequence is CANPPRSSYNSPLHF. The CDR3 DNA sequence: TGCGCCAACCCGCCGAGGAGCTCCTATAATTCACCCCTCCACTTT.

A few counts support this clone. The rearrangement links TRBV7-3 to TRBJ2-7; tentatively, D is TRBD1 (6 bases). V was trimmed by 0 bases and J by 2 bases, leaving 11 bases between them. The CDR3 length is 15 residues. From germline, CDR1 is SGHTA and CDR2 FQGTGA. Written as DNA, the CDR3 is TGTGCCAGCAGCTTAACGCCAGGGGACACCTACGAGCAGTACTTC. This gives the protein CASSLTPGDTYEQYF.

CDR3 nucleotide sequence: TGTGCCAGCAGCCAAGACCCTAGCGGGGGGTACAACACCGGGGAGCTGTTTTTT. As protein: CASSQDPSGGYNTGELFF. The gene calls are TRBV4-2 and TRBJ2-2, with 11 bases identical to TRBD2. Germline V gene data show CDR1 as LGHNA and CDR2 as YNFKEQ. After removal of 0 bases from V and 2 bases from J, the junction contained 5 bases not matched to a gene. CDR3 length equals 18 residues.

A single count supports this clone. The chain links TRBV24-1 to TRBJ2-2; TRBD2 is a possible D gene (7 bases). V dropped 1 base and J dropped 5 bases, with 13 bases sitting between them. CDR3 length: 16 amino acids. Germline V lookup: CDR1 KGHDR, CDR2 SFDVKD. CDR3 DNA: TGTGCCACCAGTGATTTATGGGGGGGCCGTACCGGGGAGCTGTTTTTT. It codes for CATSDLWGGRTGELFF.

This clone appeared once. The V and J genes are TRBV10-3 and TRBJ1-2, with 12 bases that match TRBD1. Germline V gene data show CDR1 as ENHRY and CDR2 as SYGVKD. The CDR3 is 15 amino acids. The J segment lost 8 bases and the V segment lost 4 bases, leaving 8 bases of the junction unmatched. The CDR3 DNA is TGTGCCATCAGTGCCCCGGGACAGGGGGCCGAAGGCTACACCTTC. Translated: CAISAPGQGAEGYTF.

The chain links TRBV5-1 to TRBJ2-7, with TRBD1 as a possible D gene (6 bases). V dropped 4 bases and J dropped 1 base, with 15 bases sitting between them. CDR3 length: 15 residues. Germline CDR1 and CDR2: SGHRS and YFSETQ. The CDR3 DNA follows: TGCGCCAGCAGCGAGGGGACATTCAGATCCTACGAGCAGTACTTC. It codes for CASSEGTFRSYEQYF.

The rearrangement links TRBV6-5 to TRBJ1-2; 7 bases fit TRBD1. The V gene's germline CDR1 is MNHEY and CDR2 SVGAGI. V gave up 7 bases and J gave up 4 bases; unmatched junction bases: 12. The CDR3 is 15 residues long. The CDR3 spells CASTSRGQQFYGYTF. The CDR3 region has the DNA TGTGCCAGCACTTCCAGGGGACAGCAATTCTATGGCTACACCTTC.

The chain is built from TRBV19 and TRBJ1-5; possible D gene TRBD1, 6 bases. Per the germline V gene, CDR1 is LNHDA and CDR2 is SQIVND (reference sequence). The CDR3 runs 14 residues. V was shortened by 8 bases and J by 3 bases, with 14 bases between the two germline ends. The CDR3 protein is CASDTRDINQPQHF. The DNA for the CDR3 is TGTGCCAGTGACACCCGGGACATCAATCAGCCCCAGCATTTT.

The CDR3, as DNA: TGTGCCAGCAGCCACGGACAGGGTTTGAACACTGAAGCTTTCTTT. Encoded protein: CASSHGQGLNTEAFF. The chain recombines TRBV11-3 with TRBJ1-1, with TRBD1 identical over 8 bases. Germline V gene sequence: CDR1 SGHNT, CDR2 YENEEA. This CDR3 spans 15 amino acids. J gave up 0 bases and V 5 bases, and 5 bases lay outside the gene matches. Based on the CDR3 plus reference TRBV11-3 and TRBJ1-1, the full variable domain is EAGVVQSPRYKIIEKKQPVAFWCNPISGHNTLYWYLQNLGQGPELLIRYENEEAVDDSQLPKDRFSAERLKGVDSTLKIQPAELGDSAVYLCASSHGQGLNTEAFFGQGTRLTVV.

This clone was seen only once. The chain combines TRBV7-3 with TRBJ2-7, with 9 bases lining up with TRBD1. Germline values: CDR1 SGHTA, CDR2 FQGTGA. The CDR3 is 13 residues long. Trimming took 1 base from V and 5 from J; bases not matched to a gene: 0. CDR3 DNA: TGTGCCAGCAGCTTAAGACAGGGGGACGAGCAGTACTTC. Its protein product is CASSLRQGDEQYF.

This clone was counted a single time. V is TRBV29-1 and J is TRBJ1-6; 10 positions agree with TRBD1. Germline lookup yields CDR1 SQVTM and CDR2 ANQGSEA. This CDR3 region has 14 residues. The junction had 5 bases not matched to a gene; V was cut back by 3 bases and J by 9 bases. CDR3 sequence (DNA): TGCAGCGTTGAGACAGGGGGCAGGGGTTCACCCCTCCACTTT. Its protein product is CSVETGGRGSPLHF.

The genes are TRBV7-3 and TRBJ2-7; 8 bases match TRBD2. Germline CDR1 reads SGHTA; CDR2 reads FQGTGA. Trimming cost V 2 bases and J 0 bases; bases outside gene matches: 3. The CDR3 extends over 15 amino acids. CDR3 DNA: TGTGCCAGCAGCTTATCCGGGGGGGACTCCTACGAGCAGTACTTC. It translates to CASSLSGGDSYEQYF.

This clone is a singleton in its sample. J is TRBJ1-1 and V is TRBV18; D gene unclear. CDR3 length equals 13 residues. CDR1 is KGHSH and CDR2 is LQKENI in the germline V gene. V lost 3 bases to trimming and J lost 5 bases, with 10 bases between them. CDR3 sequence (DNA): TGTGCCAGCTCACCCCAGGTTGATACTGAAGCTTTCTTT. Translated, it gives CASSPQVDTEAFF.

V usage is TRBV4-1 and J usage is TRBJ2-2; D might be TRBD1 (5 bases). Germline CDR1 reads MGHRA; CDR2 reads YSYEKL. With 2 bases removed from V and 4 bases from J, the gap between germline ends came to 11 bases. CDR3 length equals 15 residues. Here the CDR3 reads CASSQQSDSTGELFF. CDR3 bases: TGCGCCAGCAGCCAACAATCCGACAGCACCGGGGAGCTGTTTTTT.